Below, 30 T cell receptor beta chains from the same sample are listed, as sequenced in a study of T-cell reconstitution after alpha-beta-depleted transplantation in children. Molecular barcoding with unique molecular identifiers was used for the TCRbeta library. TCRdb reprocessed the PCR reads with MiXCR, giving one entry per CDR3 protein. This table holds over 550,000 distinct CDR3 sequences, 10% found once. This specimen consisted of PBMCs from the stem cell graft donor, obtained from the stem cell graft. Receptors were obtained from a human donor who donated a stem cell graft to a child with acute myeloid leukemia.

The count of this clonotype is one. The J gene is TRBJ2-7, the V gene TRBV5-1; D remains unclear. Per the germline V gene, CDR1 is SGHRS and CDR2 is YFSETQ. Trimming left V 0 bases short and J 0 bases short, with 10 bases between. The CDR3 is 15 amino acids. The CDR3 sequence: CASSLDMGVSYEQYF. In DNA form, the CDR3 reads TGCGCCAGCAGCTTGGACATGGGCGTCTCCTACGAGCAGTACTTC.

This clonotype was seen more than once but under ten times. V and J are TRBV7-3 and TRBJ2-7; 7 positions match TRBD2. In germline, CDR1 is SGHTA, CDR2 FQGTGA. The trim removed 5 bases at V and 5 bases at J, leaving 9 bases unmatched. This CDR3 comprises 14 residues. As DNA, the CDR3 is TGTGCCAGCAGCCTGACTAGCCTCGGGGACGAGCAGTACTTC. Its translation: CASSLTSLGDEQYF.

In DNA form, the CDR3 reads TGCAGTGCTAGAGAGAGGGGAGAGACCCAGTACTTC. Protein sequence: CSARERGETQYF. The chain has TRBV20-1 and TRBJ2-5; D assignment may be TRBD1 or TRBD2 (5 bases each). CDR3 length: 12 residues. Germline CDR1 reads DFQATT; CDR2 reads SNEGSKA (reference sequence). Deletions cut 0 bases from V and 4 bases from J, with 6 bases between.

There are many counts of this clonotype. The chain carries TRBV28 and TRBJ2-7, with 7 bases aligning to TRBD2. The germline CDR1 and CDR2 sequences are MDHEN and SYDVKM. The CDR3 runs to 15 residues. V lost 4 bases and J lost 4; bases outside the gene matches: 10. CDR3 region: CASSSPGLGLYEQYF. CDR3 nucleotides: TGTGCCAGCAGTTCCCCAGGACTAGGACTTTACGAGCAGTACTTC.

In regard to this clonotype: The missing conserved phenylalanine or tryptophan at the end of this CDR3 makes a read error likely. The chain combines TRBV10-3 with TRBJ2-5, with D tentatively TRBD2 (5 bases). This CDR3 contains 14 residues. The ends were cut back, 3 bases at V and 7 bases at J, with 15 bases in the middle. Germline V gene sequence: CDR1 ENHRY, CDR2 SYGVKD. The CDR3 here is CAISERTSAGTQYL. The CDR3 bases are TGTGCCATCAGTGAAAGGACTTCGGCCGGGACCCAGTACCTC.

This clonotype appeared a few times. This chain connects TRBV12-3 or TRBV12-4 to TRBJ2-1; D is perhaps TRBD1 (5 bases). Trimming cost V 2 bases and J 5 bases, with 13 bases left between them. This CDR3 contains 15 residues. DNA for the CDR3: TGTGCCAGCAGTTTAAAGGAAAGGGGTGACAATGAGCAGTTCTTC. This sequence encodes CASSLKERGDNEQFF.

The table lists this clonotype with a few counts. The chain uses TRBV18 and TRBJ2-3, with 9 nucleotides matching TRBD1. Germline CDR1 and CDR2: KGHSH and LQKENI. CDR3 length: 12 amino acids. V dropped 3 bases and J dropped 14; count of bases not matched to a gene: 6. The CDR3 loop is CASSPDGTGWYF. For the CDR3, the DNA is TGTGCCAGCTCACCGGATGGGACAGGGTGGTATTTT.

There are a few counts of this clonotype. V gene TRBV28 combines with J gene TRBJ2-5; 13 nucleotides align to TRBD2. The CDR3 consists of 16 residues. Trimming at V came to 1 base and at J to 5 bases, leaving 4 bases not matched to a gene. Germline V CDR1 and CDR2: MDHEN, SYDVKM. Written as DNA, the CDR3 is TGTGCCAGCAGTTTATCAACTAGCGGGAGGGTGGAGACCCAGTACTTC. It yields the protein CASSLSTSGRVETQYF.

J is TRBJ2-3 and V is TRBV29-1; TRBD2 matches 11 bases. The V gene end was trimmed by 6 bases and the J gene end by 5 bases; junction bases not matched to a gene: 7. This CDR3 contains 14 residues. CDR1 SQVTM and CDR2 ANQGSEA come from the germline V gene. The CDR3 DNA sequence: TGCAGCGTCGAACTAGCGGGAGTCGGAGATACGCAGTATTTT. Translated: CSVELAGVGDTQYF.

The V call is TRBV30, the J call TRBJ1-6; weak D call: TRBD1 (6 bases). The length of the CDR3 is 12 residues. Germline V lookup: CDR1 GTSNPN, CDR2 SVGIG (reference sequence). Trimming cost V 3 bases and J 8 bases, with 8 bases left between them. The DNA of the CDR3 is TGTGCCTGGAGGGACAGTTATTCACCCCTCCACTTT. As protein: CAWRDSYSPLHF.

The V gene is TRBV6-2 or TRBV6-3, the J gene TRBJ2-7, with D perhaps TRBD1 (6 bases). V shed 8 bases and J shed 3 bases, with 20 bases lying between them. CDR1 and CDR2 from the germline V gene are MNHEY and SVGEGT. The CDR3 is 15 amino acids. CDR3 nucleotide sequence: TGTGCCAGCTCTGCAGGGGAACTCCAAAACTACGAGCAGTACTTC. This translates into CASSAGELQNYEQYF.

This clonotype has only a few counts. J is TRBJ2-7 and V is TRBV10-3; the match to TRBD1 covers 8 bases. Germline V gene sequence: CDR1 ENHRY, CDR2 SYGVKD. V dropped 0 bases and J dropped 4; count of bases not matched to a gene: 2. The CDR3 runs 14 residues. CDR3: CAISESGTGYEQYF. Written as DNA, the CDR3 is TGTGCCATCAGTGAGTCTGGGACAGGTTACGAGCAGTACTTC.

In this sample, this clonotype turned up many times. V usage is TRBV7-2 and J usage is TRBJ2-7; no clear D. Germline CDR1 is SGHTA and CDR2 is FQGNSA. Trimming removed 5 bases at V and 4 bases at J, with 6 bases between. The CDR3 sequence is 11 residues long. CDR3 bases: TGTGCCAGCAGCCCTAATTACGAGCAGTACTTC. Amino acid sequence: CASSPNYEQYF.

This clonotype was seen more than once but under ten times. The rearrangement joins TRBV27 to TRBJ2-7; no clear D gene. Germline V CDR1 and CDR2: MNHEY, SMNVEV (reference sequence). The length of the CDR3 is 15 residues. V gave up 8 bases and J gave up 0 bases, with 17 bases separating them. CDR3 region: CASHKTGPYSYEQYF. In nucleotides, the CDR3 is TGTGCCAGCCATAAGACCGGGCCCTACTCCTACGAGCAGTACTTC.

This clonotype was observed a few times. The chain recombines TRBV28 with TRBJ1-5, with 9 bases lining up with TRBD1. The CDR3 covers 15 residues. V gave up 7 bases and J gave up 3 bases; unmatched junction bases: 7. Germline CDR1 is MDHEN and CDR2 is SYDVKM. CDR3: CASTTGTGNNQPQHF. The CDR3 nucleotides are TGTGCCAGCACCACCGGGACAGGGAACAATCAGCCCCAGCATTTT.

The sample holds a few counts of this clonotype. The gene calls are TRBV20-1 and TRBJ2-5; TRBD2 matches at 11 bases. The CDR3 totals 14 residues. With V trimmed by 3 bases and J by 5 bases, 5 bases remained unmatched. CDR1 is DFQATT and CDR2 is SNEGSKA in the germline V gene (reference sequence). CDR3 coding DNA: TGCAGTGCTAGCCTGACTAGCGGGACTGAGACCCAGTACTTC. This gives the protein CSASLTSGTETQYF.

The V call is TRBV7-2, the J call TRBJ2-5; D is possibly TRBD1 (5 bases). V lost 4 bases to trimming and J lost 5 bases, with 14 bases between them. The CDR3 extends over 14 amino acids. Germline V lookup: CDR1 SGHTA, CDR2 FQGNSA. The CDR3 protein is CASSSGGGAETQYF. Written as DNA, the CDR3 is TGTGCCAGCAGCTCCGGTGGTGGGGCGGAGACCCAGTACTTC.

The genes are TRBV7-2 and TRBJ2-1; D is uncertain. V lost 5 bases and J 2 bases, leaving 13 bases between the germline ends. Germline CDR1 SGHTA, CDR2 FQGNSA. This CDR3 is built from 15 residues. CDR3 amino acids: CASSPGPGAYNEQFF. CDR3 coding DNA: TGTGCCAGCAGCCCAGGTCCCGGAGCCTACAATGAGCAGTTCTTC.

This clonotype was seen a few times. The genes are TRBV5-1 and TRBJ2-2, with 7 bases fitting TRBD1. Germline trimming cut 4 bases from V and 5 bases from J; bases unmatched to any gene: 8. There are 15 residues in the CDR3. Germline V lookup: CDR1 SGHRS, CDR2 YFSETQ. CDR3 sequence: CASSPGQAWTGELFF. As DNA, the CDR3 is TGCGCCAGCAGCCCCGGACAGGCCTGGACCGGGGAGCTGTTTTTT.

This clonotype came up a few times. The chain recombines TRBV9 with TRBJ2-1; D perhaps matches TRBD2 (5 bases). V gave up 4 bases and J gave up 9 bases, with 17 bases separating them. The V gene's germline CDR1 is SGDLS and CDR2 YYNGEE. The CDR3 has 14 amino acids. CDR3 amino acids: CASSRVEGFSEQFF. CDR3 nucleotide sequence: TGTGCCAGCAGCCGCGTAGAGGGATTTAGTGAGCAGTTCTTC.

The V and J genes are TRBV20-1 and TRBJ1-5; unclear D gene. Germline CDR1 and CDR2: DFQATT and SNEGSKA (reference sequence). The V end lost 1 base, the J end lost 3 bases, and 7 bases lay between the germline ends. The CDR3 has 13 amino acids. DNA of the CDR3: TGCAGTGCTAGAGCCTCGCCCAATCAGCCCCAGCATTTT. It codes for CSARASPNQPQHF.

This clonotype was seen a single time. The chain joins TRBV15 to TRBJ2-6; D gene ambiguous. The germline gives CDR1 LNHNV, CDR2 YYDKDF (reference sequence). The CDR3 sequence is 14 residues long. V was clipped by 0 bases and J by 4 bases, with 4 bases between them. CDR3: CATSRDQGANVLTF. CDR3 DNA sequence: TGTGCCACCAGCAGAGACCAAGGGGCCAACGTCCTGACTTTC.

Only a few counts were recorded for this clonotype. The chain combines TRBV20-1 with TRBJ1-5; 9 bases align to TRBD1. Germline V gives CDR1 DFQATT, CDR2 SNEGSKA (reference sequence). V shed 5 bases, J shed 1 base, and the junction held 15 bases outside the gene matches. This CDR3 is 18 amino acids long. CDR3 bases: TGCAGTGCTTTGACCCCCGGGACAGGGCTATCCAGCAATCAGCCCCAGCATTTT. This translates into CSALTPGTGLSSNQPQHF.

The rearrangement uses TRBV12-3 or TRBV12-4 and TRBJ1-5; D not certain. The CDR3 loop spans 13 amino acids. V lost 6 bases to trimming and J lost 1 base, with 7 bases between them. As DNA, the CDR3 is TGTGCCAGCAGGCCTCAGAGCAATCAGCCCCAGCATTTT. It yields the protein CASRPQSNQPQHF.

V and J are TRBV25-1 and TRBJ2-3; TRBD2 might be the D (6 bases). V dropped 3 bases and J dropped 6 bases, with 16 bases sitting between them. The germline V gene encodes CDR1 MGHDK and CDR2 SYGVNS. This CDR3 spans 15 amino acids. CDR3 amino acids: CASSDRGGGSDTQYF. DNA for the CDR3: TGTGCCAGCAGTGACCGCGGTGGGGGGTCGGATACGCAGTATTTT. Using reference TRBV25-1 and TRBJ2-3 for the parts outside the CDR3, the full variable domain is EADIYQTPRYLVIGTGKKITLECSQTMGHDKMYWYQQDPGMELHLIHYSYGVNSTEKGDLSSESTVSRIRTEHFPLTLESARPSHTSQYLCASSDRGGGSDTQYFGPGTRLTVL.

This clonotype was seen only a few times. The chain uses TRBV12-3 or TRBV12-4 and TRBJ2-7; D perhaps matches TRBD2 (5 bases). The CDR3 length is 14 residues. V was pared by 6 bases and J by 5 bases, with 17 bases between. CDR3 in DNA: TGTGCCAGCAGATACGCGGAGCGGTTGGACGAGCAGTACTTC. This codes for CASRYAERLDEQYF.

The chain couples TRBV7-9 to TRBJ1-6; D uncertain. With 5 bases removed from V and 2 bases from J, the gap between germline ends came to 10 bases. From germline, CDR1 is SEHNR and CDR2 FQNEAQ (reference sequence). This CDR3 has 15 amino acids. The CDR3 DNA reads TGTGCCAGCAGCCCACGTACAGCCTATAATTCACCCCTCCACTTT. Translating it yields CASSPRTAYNSPLHF.

The sample holds many counts of this clonotype. The chain recombines TRBV12-3 or TRBV12-4 with TRBJ2-2; 9 bases match TRBD2. CDR3 size: 17 residues. The V and J ends lost 7 bases and 1 base, in that order; junction bases with no gene match: 10. This CDR3 is CASTPRGGARNTGELFF. CDR3 sequence (DNA): TGTGCCAGCACCCCGCGGGGGGGGGCTAGGAACACCGGGGAGCTGTTTTTT.

This clonotype was detected a few times. The CDR3 DNA sequence: TGCAGTGCAAACCTAGCGGGGACTACGATGAGGTACTTC. Protein: CSANLAGTTMRYF. This sequence joins TRBV20-1 and TRBJ2-7, with TRBD2 matching over 9 bases. Trimming cost V 6 bases and J 12 bases; bases outside gene matches: 15. The germline CDR1 and CDR2 sequences are DFQATT and SNEGSKA (reference sequence). The CDR3 runs 13 residues.

This sequence joins TRBV15 and TRBJ2-1; 10 positions agree with TRBD2. This CDR3 has 16 residues. V shed 4 bases and J 1 base; nucleotides not matched to a gene: 4. Germline-derived CDR1 and CDR2 are LNHNV and YYDKDF (reference sequence). CDR3 DNA sequence: TGTGCCACCAGCAAAGAAGCGGGAGGGTCCTACAATGAGCAGTTCTTC. Encoded protein: CATSKEAGGSYNEQFF.